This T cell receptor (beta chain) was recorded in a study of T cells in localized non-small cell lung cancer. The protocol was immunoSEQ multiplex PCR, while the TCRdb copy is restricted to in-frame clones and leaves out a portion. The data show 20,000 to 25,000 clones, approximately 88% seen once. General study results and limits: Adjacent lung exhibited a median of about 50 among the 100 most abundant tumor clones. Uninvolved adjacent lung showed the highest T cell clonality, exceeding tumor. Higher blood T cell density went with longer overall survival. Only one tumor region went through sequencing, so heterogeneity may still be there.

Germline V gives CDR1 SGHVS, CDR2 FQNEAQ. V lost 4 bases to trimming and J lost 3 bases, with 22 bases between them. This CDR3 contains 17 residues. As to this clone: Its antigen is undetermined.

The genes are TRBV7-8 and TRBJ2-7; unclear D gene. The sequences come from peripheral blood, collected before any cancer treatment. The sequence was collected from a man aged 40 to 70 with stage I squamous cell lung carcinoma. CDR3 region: CASSSPGSGFGVYEQYF. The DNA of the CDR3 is TGTGCCAGCAGCTCCCCCGGATCAGGTTTTGGGGTCTACGAGCAGTACTTC.